The entry below describes one TCR beta chain. Antigen unknown. The CDR3 covers 16 residues. In germline, CDR1 is SGHKS, CDR2 YYEKEE (reference sequence). The data originate from a study of T cells expressing NK-cell markers. Study context: Most of the eight sequenced donors tested HCMV-seropositive; one tested seronegative. Study results and limitations: More than five donors had dominant NKG2C+ clonotypes that comprised roughly 1.0-8% of their CD8+ T cells.

5'RACE template switching with UMIs produced the TCR beta cDNA. Following a re-call of the 5' RACE reads, TCRdb has one entry per CDR3 protein and lacks DNA. With about 540,000 distinct CDR3 sequences in the sample, the ten largest clones hold approximately 4%. The sample was blood T cells: a sorted CD56 or NKG2C T cell subset, CD4+ or CD8+ T cells, or bulk PBMC T cells (not recorded which). This chain connects TRBV5-5 to TRBJ2-5; as DNA is missing, the TRBD1 call by TCRdb cannot be tested. This sequence originates from a man between 18 and 35 years old in good health. Here the CDR3 reads CASSAPSTGGQETQYF.